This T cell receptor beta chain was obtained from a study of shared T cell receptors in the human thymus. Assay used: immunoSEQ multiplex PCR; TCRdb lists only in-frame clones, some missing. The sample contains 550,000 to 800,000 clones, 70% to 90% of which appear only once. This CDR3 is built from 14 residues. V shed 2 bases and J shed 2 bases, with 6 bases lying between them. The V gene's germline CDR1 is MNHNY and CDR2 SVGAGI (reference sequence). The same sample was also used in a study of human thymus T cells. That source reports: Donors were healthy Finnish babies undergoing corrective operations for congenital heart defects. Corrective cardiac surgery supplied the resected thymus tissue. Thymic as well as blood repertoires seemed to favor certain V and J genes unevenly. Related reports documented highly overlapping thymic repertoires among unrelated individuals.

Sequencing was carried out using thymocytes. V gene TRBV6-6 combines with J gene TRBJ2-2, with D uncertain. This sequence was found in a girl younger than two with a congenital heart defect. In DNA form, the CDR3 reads TGTGCCAGCAGTTACCCGTCCAACACCGGGGAGCTGTTTTTT. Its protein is CASSYPSNTGELFF.